Following are 13 T cell receptor beta chains from one sample sequenced in a study of blood T cell repertoires in COVID-19. Sequenced by immunoSEQ multiplex PCR; TCRdb stores in-frame clones only, minus some. The sample lists about 140,000 clones, about 84% occurring once. Material: PBMCs or T cells enriched from blood (not recorded which). The receptors were gathered from a woman aged 18 to 35 who had been exposed to COVID-19.

V gene TRBV28 combines with J gene TRBJ1-2; D ambiguous. V dropped 2 bases and J dropped 6 bases, with 13 bases sitting between them. This CDR3 is built from 14 residues. Looked up from germline, CDR1 is MDHEN and CDR2 is SYDVKM. The CDR3 reads CASSLNRPEDGYTF. CDR3 nucleotides: TGTGCCAGCAGTTTAAATCGCCCCGAGGATGGCTACACCTTC.

The chain is built from TRBV28 and TRBJ1-1, with 7 bases lining up with TRBD1. The germline gives CDR1 MDHEN, CDR2 SYDVKM. V was pared by 8 bases and J by 5 bases, with 14 bases of the junction left unmatched. The CDR3 spans 15 residues. CDR3 amino acids: CASEGALISGTEAFF. Here the CDR3 DNA reads TGTGCCAGCGAGGGGGCGCTCATATCTGGGACTGAAGCTTTCTTT.

CDR3 amino acids: CASIAVGYGYTF. Here the CDR3 DNA reads TGTGCCAGTATCGCGGTAGGCTATGGCTACACCTTC. The chain combines TRBV19 with TRBJ1-2, with D hard to call. Trimming removed 7 bases from V and 4 bases from J, with 10 bases in between. Per germline, CDR1 LNHDA and CDR2 SQIVND (reference sequence). The CDR3 runs 12 residues.

This clone came up once. The chain has TRBV9 and TRBJ1-2; perhaps TRBD1 as D (6 bases). Germline lookup yields CDR1 SGDLS and CDR2 YYNGEE. V lost 0 bases and J 4 bases, leaving 10 bases between the germline ends. The CDR3 extends over 14 amino acids. The CDR3 here is CASSVVGAGYGYTF. CDR3 nucleotides: TGTGCCAGCAGCGTAGTGGGGGCAGGCTATGGCTACACCTTC.

V and J are TRBV7-2 and TRBJ1-2, with TRBD1 matching 7 bases. CDR3 size: 14 residues. V shed 4 bases and J 6 bases; nucleotides not matched to a gene: 8. Germline CDR1 SGHTA, CDR2 FQGNSA. This CDR3 reads CASSWDRMRNGYTF. In nucleotides, the CDR3 is TGTGCCAGCAGCTGGGACAGAATGCGGAATGGCTACACCTTC. The whole variable domain, filled in from reference TRBV7-2 and TRBJ1-2, reads GAGVSQSPSNKVTEKGKDVELRCDPISGHTALYWYRQSLGQGLEFLIYFQGNSAPDKSGLPSDRFSAERTGGSVSTLTIQRTQQEDSAVYLCASSWDRMRNGYTFGSGTRLTVV.

Here the CDR3 DNA reads TGTGCCAGCTCAGACAGCTCCTACGAGCAGTACTTC. This codes for CASSDSSYEQYF. The V and J genes are TRBV18 and TRBJ2-7; a possible D gene is TRBD1 (5 bases). Germline loops: CDR1 KGHSH, CDR2 LQKENI. The V gene lost 5 bases and the J gene lost 0 bases, with 5 bases spanning the gap. The CDR3 sequence is 12 residues long.

The genes are TRBV30 and TRBJ1-2; no clear D. V shed 2 bases and J shed 1 base, with 8 bases lying between them. Germline V gives CDR1 GTSNPN, CDR2 SVGIG (reference sequence). This CDR3 comprises 13 residues. The chain's CDR3 is CAWSPQDNYGYTF. In nucleotides, the CDR3 is TGTGCCTGGAGTCCTCAGGATAACTATGGCTACACCTTC.

The rearrangement uses TRBV29-1 and TRBJ2-3, with 8 bases matching TRBD2. V was clipped by 7 bases and J by 3 bases; unmatched bases: 9. CDR1 SQVTM and CDR2 ANQGSEA come from the germline V gene. This CDR3 has 14 residues. CDR3 residues: CSAIDSGSTDTQYF. The CDR3 nucleotides read TGCAGCGCTATCGACAGCGGGAGTACAGATACGCAGTATTTT.

This chain joins TRBV25-1 and TRBJ2-7, with 7 bases identical to TRBD2. CDR1 MGHDK and CDR2 SYGVNS come from the germline V gene. This CDR3 has 17 amino acids. With V trimmed by 7 bases and J by 1 base, 16 bases remained unmatched. The CDR3 sequence: CASNGLFGPAGSYEQYF. In DNA form, the CDR3 reads TGTGCCAGCAACGGACTTTTCGGCCCAGCGGGATCCTACGAGCAGTACTTC.

V and J are TRBV28 and TRBJ2-1, with 9 bases fitting TRBD2. This CDR3 has 15 residues. CDR1 is MDHEN, CDR2 SYDVKM, per germline. J lost 12 bases, V lost 6 bases, and 15 bases had no gene match. The CDR3 sequence: CASRGVTSGGFWQFF. The CDR3 coding sequence is TGTGCCAGCAGAGGCGTGACTAGCGGCGGGTTTTGGCAGTTCTTC.

The J gene is TRBJ1-2, the V gene TRBV19, with D possibly matching TRBD1 (6 bases). The V gene lost 6 bases and the J gene lost 0 bases, with 11 bases spanning the gap. The CDR3 totals 14 residues. In germline, CDR1 is LNHDA, CDR2 SQIVND (reference sequence). The CDR3 is CASSADRTNYGYTF. CDR3 sequence (DNA): TGTGCCAGTAGCGCTGACAGGACTAACTATGGCTACACCTTC.

The genes are TRBV27 and TRBJ1-4, with 10 bases aligning to TRBD1. Germline trimming cut 3 bases from V and 4 bases from J; bases unmatched to any gene: 2. CDR1 and CDR2 (germline): MNHEY, SMNVEV (reference sequence). This CDR3 is built from 15 residues. CDR3 nucleotide sequence: TGTGCCAGCAGTTTCGGGACAGGGGTTAATGAAAAACTGTTTTTT. Translated, it gives CASSFGTGVNEKLFF.

This chain connects TRBV9 to TRBJ2-2; TRBD2 agrees at 9 bases. From germline, CDR1 is SGDLS and CDR2 YYNGEE. The V gene end was trimmed by 1 base and the J gene end by 7 bases; junction bases not matched to a gene: 14. The length of the CDR3 is 18 residues. The chain's CDR3 is CASSVTSVAGDLGGELFF. The CDR3 bases are TGTGCCAGCAGCGTAACTTCCGTAGCGGGAGATCTGGGCGGGGAGCTGTTTTTT.